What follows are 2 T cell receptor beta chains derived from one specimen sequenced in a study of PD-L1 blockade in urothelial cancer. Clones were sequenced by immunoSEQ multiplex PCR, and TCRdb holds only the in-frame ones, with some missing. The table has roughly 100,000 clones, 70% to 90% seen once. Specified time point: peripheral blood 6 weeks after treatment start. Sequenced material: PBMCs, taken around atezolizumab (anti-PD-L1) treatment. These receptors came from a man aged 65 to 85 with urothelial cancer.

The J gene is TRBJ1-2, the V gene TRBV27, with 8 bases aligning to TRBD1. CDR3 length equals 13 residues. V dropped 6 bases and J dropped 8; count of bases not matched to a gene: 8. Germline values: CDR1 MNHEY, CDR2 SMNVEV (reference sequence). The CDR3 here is CASRAGTGSGYTF. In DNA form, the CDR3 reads TGTGCCAGCAGGGCCGGGACAGGTTCCGGCTACACCTTC.

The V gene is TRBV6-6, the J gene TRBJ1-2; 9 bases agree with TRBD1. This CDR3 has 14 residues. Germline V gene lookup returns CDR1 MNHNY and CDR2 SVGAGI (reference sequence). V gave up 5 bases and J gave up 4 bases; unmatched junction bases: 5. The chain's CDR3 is CASSVGQGTYGYTF. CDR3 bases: TGTGCCAGCAGTGTGGGACAGGGAACCTATGGCTACACCTTC.